A single sample is the source of the 9 T cell receptor beta chains below, sequenced in a study of blood T cell repertoires in COVID-19. The table came from immunoSEQ multiplex PCR; TCRdb's copy has only in-frame clones and leaves some out. The data show approximately 170,000 clones, 70% to 90% seen once. Sequencing input: peripheral blood. The source is a middle-aged man who had recovered from COVID-19.

This rearrangement joins TRBV2 to TRBJ1-1; D is unclear. This CDR3 contains 13 residues. V gave up 0 bases and J gave up 8 bases, with 10 bases separating them. Per germline, CDR1 SNHLY and CDR2 FYNNEI. CDR3 amino acids: CASSEAWALEAFF. Written as DNA, the CDR3 is TGTGCCAGCAGTGAAGCTTGGGCCTTGGAAGCTTTCTTT.

This clone was recorded a few times. This chain joins TRBV5-1 and TRBJ2-7; 8 positions agree with TRBD1. Trimming took 0 bases from V and 4 from J; bases not matched to a gene: 15. Germline assignment: CDR1 SGHRS and CDR2 YFSETQ. The CDR3 has 18 amino acids. The CDR3 sequence is CASSLARDRTSYQYEQYF. The CDR3, as DNA: TGCGCCAGCAGCTTGGCCAGGGACAGGACCTCGTACCAATACGAGCAGTACTTC.

This rearrangement joins TRBV18 to TRBJ2-1; TRBD2 matches 8 bases. The CDR3 is made up of 16 amino acids. V shed 6 bases and J 9 bases; nucleotides not matched to a gene: 16. Germline loops: CDR1 KGHSH, CDR2 LQKENI. Written as DNA, the CDR3 is TGTGCCAGCTCCCCGGGAGGGGAGGGGCTACTTTTTGAGCAGTTCTTC. This gives the protein CASSPGGEGLLFEQFF.

This sequence joins TRBV5-1 and TRBJ2-1; TRBD1 aligns across 9 bases. The CDR3 extends over 14 amino acids. Germline V gene data show CDR1 as SGHRS and CDR2 as YFSETQ. Trimming took 4 bases from V and 5 from J; bases not matched to a gene: 4. In nucleotides, the CDR3 is TGCGCCAGCAGCCTTGGGACAGGGCACAATGAGCAGTTCTTC. The encoded protein is CASSLGTGHNEQFF.

V and J are TRBV28 and TRBJ1-1; possible D gene TRBD1, 6 bases. CDR1 and CDR2 from the germline V gene are MDHEN and SYDVKM. The CDR3 spans 14 residues. Trimming stripped 0 bases from V and 3 bases from J, with 8 bases between. The CDR3 protein is CASSLWGAYTEAFF. In DNA form, the CDR3 reads TGTGCCAGCAGTTTATGGGGGGCATACACTGAAGCTTTCTTT. Filled out from reference TRBV28 and TRBJ1-1, the complete variable domain reads DVKVTQSSRYLVKRTGEKVFLECVQDMDHENMFWYRQDPGLGLRLIYFSYDVKMKEKGDIPEGYSVSREKKERFSLILESASTNQTSMYLCASSLWGAYTEAFFGQGTRLTVV.

The V and J genes are TRBV6-6 and TRBJ1-4, with 8 bases fitting TRBD1. Germline trimming cut 6 bases from V and 5 bases from J; bases unmatched to any gene: 11. The length of the CDR3 is 16 residues. Germline loops: CDR1 MNHNY, CDR2 SVGAGI (reference sequence). Here the CDR3 reads CASSLFQGARNEKLFF. CDR3 coding DNA: TGTGCCAGCAGCCTTTTTCAGGGGGCGCGAAATGAAAAACTGTTTTTT.

The V and J genes are TRBV4-1 and TRBJ2-5; D uncertain. Trimming pared 4 bases from V and 7 bases from J, leaving 7 bases between. Germline CDR1 is MGHRA and CDR2 is YSYEKL. This CDR3 comprises 11 residues. The CDR3 reads CASSLPGTQYF. The CDR3 nucleotides are TGCGCCAGCAGCCTGCCAGGGACCCAGTACTTC.

The chain couples TRBV4-1 to TRBJ1-1, with 9 bases fitting TRBD1. Germline CDR1 and CDR2: MGHRA and YSYEKL. V lost 3 bases to trimming and J lost 0 bases; unmatched junction nucleotides: 5. This CDR3 has 16 residues. The CDR3 coding sequence is TGCGCCAGCAGCCAGGCCGGACAGGGGATGAACACTGAAGCTTTCTTT. Amino acids: CASSQAGQGMNTEAFF.

CDR3 sequence: CASSLAAGGSNSPLHF. DNA of the CDR3: TGTGCCAGCAGCTTAGCGGCAGGGGGAAGTAATTCACCCCTCCACTTT. The rearrangement links TRBV7-8 to TRBJ1-6, with 7 bases that match TRBD1. CDR1 is SGHVS, CDR2 FQNEAQ, per germline. Trimming removed 0 bases from V and 6 bases from J; junction bases left unmatched: 5. CDR3 size: 16 residues.